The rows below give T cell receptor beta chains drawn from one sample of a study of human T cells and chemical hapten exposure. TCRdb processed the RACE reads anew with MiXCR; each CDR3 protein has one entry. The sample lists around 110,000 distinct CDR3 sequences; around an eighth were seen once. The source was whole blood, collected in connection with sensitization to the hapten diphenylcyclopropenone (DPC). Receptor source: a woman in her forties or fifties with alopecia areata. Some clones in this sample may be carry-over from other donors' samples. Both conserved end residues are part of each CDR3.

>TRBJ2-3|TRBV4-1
CASSKDGLGTDTQYF
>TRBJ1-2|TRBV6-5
CASRPRTGRYGYTF
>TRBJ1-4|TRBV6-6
CASRGNDRGLEKLFF
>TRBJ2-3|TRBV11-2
CASSSDRGVADTQYF
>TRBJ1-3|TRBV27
CASSLGGSLSGNTIYF
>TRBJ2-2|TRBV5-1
CASSSQETNTGELFF
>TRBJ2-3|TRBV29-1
CSVDGLAGTDTQYF
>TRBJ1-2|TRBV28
CASTLTQGVYGYTF
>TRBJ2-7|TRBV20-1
CSASVYGTGYEQYF
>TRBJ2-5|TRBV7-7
CASSLASGVGGETQYF
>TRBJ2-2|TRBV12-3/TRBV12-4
CASSPRTGSGSGAGELFF